This T cell receptor beta chain was captured by sequencing in a study of blood T cell repertoires in COVID-19. Overall study: The study drew acute and convalescent COVID-19 samples from the United States, Italy and Spain. Nucleic acid was either cDNA or gDNA, and it came from T cells, B-cell-depleted T cells, or PBMCs.

Seattle patients were enrolled during active infection and followed longitudinally. Under the authors' procedure: Amplifying reference gene primers gave estimates of nucleated cell counts. Produced via immunoSEQ multiplex PCR; TCRdb's table is partial and in-frame only. The D gene and trimming were derived from the DNA, and the V and J assignments and clone size from that table. The sample lists approximately 120,000 clones, approximately 85% occurring once. This TCR was recovered from a woman older than 75 with COVID-19, enrolled during active disease. Source material: peripheral blood.

The CDR3 nucleotides are TGCGCCAGCAGCCAAGAACTATTCTCCTACGAGCAGTACTTC. It yields the protein CASSQELFSYEQYF. The chain recombines TRBV4-3 with TRBJ2-7; D is undetermined. The CDR3 runs to 14 residues. V dropped 0 bases and J dropped 0 bases, with 6 bases sitting between them. Germline CDR1 and CDR2: LGHNA and YSLEER.